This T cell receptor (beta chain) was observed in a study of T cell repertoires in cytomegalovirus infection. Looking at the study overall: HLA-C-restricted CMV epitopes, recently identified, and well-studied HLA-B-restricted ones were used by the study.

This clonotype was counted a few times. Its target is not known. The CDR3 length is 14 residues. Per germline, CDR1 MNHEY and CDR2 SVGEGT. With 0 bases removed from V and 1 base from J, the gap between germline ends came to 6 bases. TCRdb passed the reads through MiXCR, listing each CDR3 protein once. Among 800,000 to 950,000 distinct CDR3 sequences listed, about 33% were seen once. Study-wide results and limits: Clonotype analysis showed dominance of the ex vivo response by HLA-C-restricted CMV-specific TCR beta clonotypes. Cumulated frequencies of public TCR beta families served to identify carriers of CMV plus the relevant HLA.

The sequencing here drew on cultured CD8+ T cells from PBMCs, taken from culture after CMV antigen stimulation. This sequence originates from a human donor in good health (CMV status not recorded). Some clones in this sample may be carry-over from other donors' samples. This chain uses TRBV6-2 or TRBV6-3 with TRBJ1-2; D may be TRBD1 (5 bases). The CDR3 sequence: CASSYSTVNYGYTF. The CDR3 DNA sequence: TGTGCCAGCAGTTACTCGACAGTTAACTATGGCTACACCTTC.